Following are 12 T cell receptor beta chains from one sample sequenced in a study of cytomegalovirus exposure and HLA in healthy donors. A multiplex PCR was run with 60 Vbeta primers and 13 Jbeta primers. Sequencing was performed with immunoSEQ multiplex PCR; in TCRdb, only in-frame clones are kept and a portion is missing. The table has 80,000 or so clones, 10% seen once. Sample: PBMCs. These receptors originate from a man aged 55 to 70 in good health and CMV-seropositive.

This clone has a handful of counts. The chain is built from TRBV7-2 and TRBJ2-1, with 7 positions matching TRBD2. The CDR3 extends over 16 amino acids. Germline CDR1 is SGHTA and CDR2 is FQGNSA. V lost 5 bases and J lost 0; bases outside the gene matches: 7. Written as DNA, the CDR3 is TGTGCCAGCAGCCGGCGAGGCGGGGGCTCCTACAATGAGCAGTTCTTC. Translated: CASSRRGGGSYNEQFF.

This clone turned up a few times. This chain joins TRBV6-1 and TRBJ1-2, with a possible D match to TRBD1 (5 bases). The germline CDR1 and CDR2 sequences are MNHNS and SASEGT. This CDR3 is built from 12 residues. Between the trimmed V and J ends, which lost 0 bases and 8 bases, there was a span of 7 bases. CDR3 sequence (DNA): TGTGCCAGCAGTGAAGCGGGACTAGGCTACACCTTC. Residues: CASSEAGLGYTF.

In this sample, this clone turned up a few times. This chain uses TRBV15 with TRBJ2-7, with TRBD2 matching over 11 bases. The CDR3 covers 16 residues. The germline CDR1 and CDR2 sequences are LNHNV and YYDKDF (reference sequence). Unmatched junction bases numbered 4, after V lost 3 bases and J lost 0 bases. The CDR3 bases are TGTGCCACCAGCAGGGGAGGACTAGCGGGCTCCTACGAGCAGTACGTC. Translated: CATSRGGLAGSYEQYV.

The sample holds a few counts of this clone. This chain links TRBV7-8 with TRBJ2-5, with unresolved D. The ends were cut back, 5 bases at V and 7 bases at J, with 11 bases in the middle. CDR1 is SGHVS, CDR2 FQNEAQ, per germline. This CDR3 is 12 amino acids long. In DNA form, the CDR3 reads TGTGCCAGCAGCCCGCTCCCCGGGACCCAGTACTTC. Translating it yields CASSPLPGTQYF.

CDR3 sequence reads: CASSVGHDEKLFF. The DNA for the CDR3 is TGTGCCAGCAGCGTCGGACATGACGAAAAACTGTTTTTT. The chain links TRBV5-4 to TRBJ1-4, with D possibly being TRBD1 (5 bases). The CDR3 spans 13 residues. V gave up 4 bases and J gave up 8 bases, with 12 bases separating them. Germline V gives CDR1 SGHNT, CDR2 YYREEE (reference sequence).

This rearrangement joins TRBV2 to TRBJ1-6; D remains ambiguous. V was trimmed by 2 bases and J by 6 bases, leaving 11 bases between them. The CDR3 is 15 residues long. Per germline, CDR1 SNHLY and CDR2 FYNNEI. In DNA form, the CDR3 reads TGTGCCAGCAGTGAACAGTCCCTTGGTAATTCACCCCTCCACTTT. Its translation: CASSEQSLGNSPLHF.

The chain couples TRBV4-2 to TRBJ2-5; 11 positions match TRBD2. The DNA end lines up better with TRBJ2-7; the J call may be wrong. CDR1 is LGHNA, CDR2 YNFKEQ, per germline. The CDR3 runs to 15 residues. The CDR3 nucleotides are TGTGCCAGCAGCTCTAGCGGGGGGATTCCCTACGAGCAGTACTTC. Translation gives CASSSSGGIPYEQYF.

This chain links TRBV10-3 with TRBJ1-4; TRBD1 aligns across 9 bases. The junction had 8 bases not matched to a gene; V was cut back by 3 bases and J by 6 bases. Germline CDR1 reads ENHRY; CDR2 reads SYGVKD. This CDR3 comprises 16 residues. DNA for the CDR3: TGTGCCATCAGTGATCCCCTCCGGGACAGGGATGAAAAACTGTTTTTT. It specifies CAISDPLRDRDEKLFF.

This clone was recorded a few times. The junction does not match germline at one end; this may be a read error. The chain has TRBV7-7 and TRBJ2-2; D possibly corresponds to TRBD1 (5 bases). There are 15 residues in the CDR3. Per germline, CDR1 SSHAT and CDR2 FNYEAQ (reference sequence). In nucleotides, the CDR3 is TGTGCTAGCAGCTTAGAAGGAGTGGGGCCCGGGGAGCTGTTTTTT. Its protein is CASSLEGVGPGELFF.

This clone has a handful of counts. The sample holds other DNA sequences that translate to the same CDR3. This sequence joins TRBV29-1 and TRBJ2-5, with 9 nucleotides matching TRBD1. From germline, CDR1 is SQVTM and CDR2 ANQGSEA. This CDR3 is built from 16 residues. Unmatched junction bases numbered 13, after V lost 6 bases and J lost 2 bases. Here the CDR3 reads CSVRGRTGEIQETQYF. CDR3 bases: TGCAGCGTCCGAGGGCGGACAGGGGAGATTCAAGAGACCCAGTACTTC.

This clone was detected a few times. The chain couples TRBV27 to TRBJ1-1; TRBD1 aligns across 8 bases. The germline V gene encodes CDR1 MNHEY and CDR2 SMNVEV (reference sequence). CDR3 length equals 12 residues. The V gene end was trimmed by 5 bases and the J gene end by 10 bases; junction bases not matched to a gene: 6. Here the CDR3 DNA reads TGTGCCAGCAGTCCGTGGACAGGGACAGCTTTCTTT. Its protein product is CASSPWTGTAFF.

This clone was seen a handful of times. The chain uses TRBV28 and TRBJ2-4; TRBD1 agrees at 7 bases. The V segment lost 10 bases and the J segment 8 bases; nucleotides outside the gene matches: 14. The CDR3 runs 14 residues. The germline CDR1 and CDR2 sequences are MDHEN and SYDVKM. As DNA, the CDR3 is TGTGCCACCCTTCAGGGGGACAGACCCCACATTCAGTACTTC. Protein product: CATLQGDRPHIQYF.